This T cell receptor (beta chain) was profiled in a study of T-cell memory formation after mild COVID-19. In the study overall: The two donors had largely donor-specific TCR clusters. Points from the study as a whole: A second wave expanding day 15 to 37 was CD4+-biased; contracting clones were balanced. In pre-infection memory, a portion of responding clones appeared, which suggested that cross-reactive memory joined.

TCRdb recomputed calls from the 5' RACE reads with MiXCR, one row per CDR3 protein. The repertoire consists of roughly 310,000 distinct CDR3 sequences, with more than 15% occurring once and the leading ten covering approximately 20%. A note on this clonotype: Its matching antigen is unknown.

CDR3 length: 14 amino acids. Trimming stripped 1 base from V and 0 bases from J, with 6 bases between. The V gene's germline CDR1 is SGHDN and CDR2 FVKESK. The TCR sequence derives from a man between 18 and 29 years old who had mild COVID-19 (a few samples of this study predate the infection). Cell type and time point are not known. Material for sequencing was PBMCs or a T cell subset sorted from them (not recorded which). V usage is TRBV14 and J usage is TRBJ1-1; D remains unclear. CDR3 in DNA: TGTGCCAGCAGCCAAGTTAAGTTGAACACTGAAGCTTTCTTT. The encoded protein is CASSQVKLNTEAFF.